The rows below give T cell receptor beta chains drawn from one sample of a study of blood T cell repertoires in COVID-19. Clones were read by immunoSEQ multiplex PCR, and TCRdb kept only the in-frame ones, dropping some. The sample lists 57,000 or so clones; 70% to 85% were seen once. Specimen: peripheral blood. All receptors derive from a man aged 65-85 years with active COVID-19. Each CDR3 is given without its conserved first and last residue. The size field is filled for only some rows; it gives once, few, many or a size class.

TRBV18	TRBJ1-6	.	ASSPKEPEPLH
TRBV18	TRBJ1-5	once	ASSPEQGQPQH
TRBV9	TRBJ2-5	.	ASSVRGSPGQETQY
TRBV6-5	TRBJ2-1	.	ASSTRLARDEQF
TRBV9	TRBJ1-1	.	ASSAGHQNTEAF
TRBV7-2	TRBJ2-7	.	ASSLEPGLAGHEQY
TRBV9	TRBJ2-1	.	ASSVGDIGTYNEQF
TRBV9	TRBJ1-2	.	ASSEGTRKVYGYT
TRBV7-6	TRBJ2-3	.	ASSLADREATDTQY
TRBV7-9	TRBJ1-2	.	ASSLVGQGAGYT
TRBV18	TRBJ1-1	.	ASSPQGQGGTTEAF
TRBV5-1	TRBJ2-5	.	ASSGGQGIETQY
TRBV6-1	TRBJ2-2	.	ASSGAGVSTGELF
TRBV9	TRBJ2-3	.	ASSSRLESDTQY
TRBV2	TRBJ1-1	.	ASTVQGALDTEAF
TRBV7-2	TRBJ1-6	.	ASRANTNSPLH
TRBV6-2/TRBV6-3	TRBJ1-1	.	ASSYSPFQRGGTEAF
TRBV5-1	TRBJ2-7	.	ASSLGGGNEQY
TRBV5-1	TRBJ2-5	.	ASSATGEETQY
TRBV19	TRBJ1-1	.	ASSTPGQEAF
TRBV2	TRBJ1-6	.	ASSRTGSPSPLH
TRBV19	TRBJ1-2	.	ASSITDRNPYGYT
TRBV5-8	TRBJ1-5	.	ASSLAYGGASNQPQH
TRBV19	TRBJ2-1	.	ASSMDRGNEQF
TRBV7-2	TRBJ1-3	.	ASSPQSSGNTIY
TRBV10-3	TRBJ1-1	.	AISLGQNTEAF
TRBV6-6	TRBJ2-2	.	ASSYSGQGAGELF
TRBV11-2	TRBJ2-7	.	ASRTRSGPTHRGEQY
TRBV7-2	TRBJ2-7	once	ASSPSGNEQY
TRBV6-6	TRBJ2-7	.	ASSLRSGGYEQY
TRBV23-1	TRBJ2-7	.	ASSHSYSRDRCYEQY
TRBV5-5	TRBJ1-5	.	ASSLVGGNQPQH
TRBV5-6	TRBJ1-1	few	ASSPLGTRNTEAF
TRBV5-4	TRBJ1-2	once	ASSPQGAYGYT
TRBV5-6	TRBJ2-1	.	ASRRTGGNEQF